The sequence of this T cell receptor beta chain was determined in a study of regulatory T cells in long-lasting Graves disease. This clonotype was seen a handful of times. Antigen: not known. General study results and limits: TRBV28, TRBJ1-2 and TRBJ2-5 were segments that persistent disease favored.

This CDR3 region has 15 residues. CDR1 and CDR2 (germline): KGHSH, LQKENI. The V and J ends lost 3 bases and 4 bases respectively, with 13 bases between them. TCRdb ran MiXCR on the reads and lists one entry per CDR3 protein. The table includes 500 to 650 distinct CDR3 sequences, 64% detected once. PBMC RNA was the source of the TCR library. This chain links TRBV18 with TRBJ2-1; D is possibly TRBD1 or TRBD2 (6 bases each). This specimen consisted of peripheral blood mononuclear cells (PBMCs), obtained with antithyroid drug treatment, in newly diagnosed or persistent Graves disease (not recorded which). This receptor was obtained from a female donor with Graves disease. The CDR3 bases are TGTGCCAGCTCACCGGGGGGCAGGAAGTACAATGAGCAGTTCTTC. Its translation is CASSPGGRKYNEQFF. Using reference TRBV18 and TRBJ2-1 for the parts outside the CDR3, the full variable domain is NAGVMQNPRHLVRRRGQEARLRCSPMKGHSHVYWYRQLPEEGLKFMVYLQKENIIDESGMPKERFSAEFPKEGPSILRIQQVVRGDSAAYFCASSPGGRKYNEQFFGPGTRLTVL.